This TCR beta chain was recovered during a study of B cell selection in AIRE deficiency. CDR3 size: 16 residues. The germline V gene has CDR1 KGHSH and CDR2 LQKENI. V was clipped by 3 bases and J by 4 bases, with 16 bases between them. The regulatory T cell sort gate was CD4+CD25hiCD127low/negative. Unrelated healthy donors provided the controls. Study conclusions and caveats: Only approximately 10% of more than 3,000 shared Treg sequences were patient-specific; 31.6% healthy-specific. About a third of healthy-shared Treg TCRbeta sequences appeared in patient Tconv cells.

This clone was detected only once. Its antigen is still unknown. Using immunoSEQ multiplex PCR, the repertoire was profiled, and TCRdb retains in-frame clones only, with some absent. This sample has 20,000 to 30,000 clones, with 80% to 95% found just once. The V and J genes are TRBV18 and TRBJ1-3; D gene uncertain. The specimen was CD4+CD25+ Tregs sorted from PBMCs. The TCR originated in a human donor in good health. The DNA of the CDR3 is TGTGCCAGCTCACCCACCAACACTGCGGGGGGAAACACCATATATTTT. Translated, it gives CASSPTNTAGGNTIYF.